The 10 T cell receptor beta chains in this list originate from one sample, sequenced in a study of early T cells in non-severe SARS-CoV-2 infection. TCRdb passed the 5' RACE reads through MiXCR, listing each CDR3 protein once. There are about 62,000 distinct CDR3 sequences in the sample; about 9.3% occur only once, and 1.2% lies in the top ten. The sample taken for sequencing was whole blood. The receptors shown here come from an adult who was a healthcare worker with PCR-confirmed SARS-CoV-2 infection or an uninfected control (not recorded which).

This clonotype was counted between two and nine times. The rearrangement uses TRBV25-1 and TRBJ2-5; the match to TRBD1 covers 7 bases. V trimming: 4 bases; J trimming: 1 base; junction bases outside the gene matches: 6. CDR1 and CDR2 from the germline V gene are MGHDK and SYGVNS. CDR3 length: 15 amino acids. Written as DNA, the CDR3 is TGTGCCAGCAGTGGCGACCGGGACAGCCAAGAGACCCAGTACTTC. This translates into CASSGDRDSQETQYF.

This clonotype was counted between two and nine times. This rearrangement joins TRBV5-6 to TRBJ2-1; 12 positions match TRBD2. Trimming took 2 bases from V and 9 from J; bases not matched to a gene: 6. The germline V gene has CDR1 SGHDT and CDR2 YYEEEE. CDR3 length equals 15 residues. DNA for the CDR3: TGTGCCAGCAGCTTATCTAGCGGGGGGGGCCGTGAGCAGTTCTTC. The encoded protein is CASSLSSGGGREQFF. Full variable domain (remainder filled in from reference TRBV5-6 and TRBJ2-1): DAGVTQSPTHLIKTRGQQVTLRCSPKSGHDTVSWYQQALGQGPQFIFQYYEEEERQRGNFPDRFSGHQFPNYSSELNVNALLLGDSALYLCASSLSSGGGREQFFGPGTRLTVL.

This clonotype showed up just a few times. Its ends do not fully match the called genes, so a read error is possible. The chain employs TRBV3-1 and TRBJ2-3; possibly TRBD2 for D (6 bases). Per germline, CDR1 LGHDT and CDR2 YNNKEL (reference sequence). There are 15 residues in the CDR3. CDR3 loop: CASTQLGGSTDTQYF. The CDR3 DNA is TGTGCCAGCACCCAACTAGGAGGGAGCACAGATACGCAGTATTTT.

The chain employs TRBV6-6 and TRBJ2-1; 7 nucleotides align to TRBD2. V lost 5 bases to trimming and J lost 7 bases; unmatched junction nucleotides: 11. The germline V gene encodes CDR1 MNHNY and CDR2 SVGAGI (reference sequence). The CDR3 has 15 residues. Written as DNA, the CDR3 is TGTGCCAGCAGTCCCGTGAGCGGGGTCGGAAATGAGCAGTTCTTC. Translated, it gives CASSPVSGVGNEQFF.

Written as DNA, the CDR3 is TGTGCCAGCAGCCCTATTGGGGGGACGGGGGACCAGTACTTC. The encoded protein is CASSPIGGTGDQYF. This rearrangement joins TRBV7-2 to TRBJ2-5, with a weak D call TRBD2 (6 bases). CDR1 SGHTA and CDR2 FQGNSA come from the germline V gene. The CDR3 spans 14 residues. Trimming pared 5 bases from V and 10 bases from J, leaving 20 bases between.

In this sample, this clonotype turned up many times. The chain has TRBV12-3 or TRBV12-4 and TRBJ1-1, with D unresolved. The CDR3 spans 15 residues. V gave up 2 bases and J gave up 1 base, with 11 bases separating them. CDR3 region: CASSLSRRQNTEAFF. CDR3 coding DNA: TGTGCCAGCAGTTTATCCCGACGGCAGAACACTGAAGCTTTCTTT.

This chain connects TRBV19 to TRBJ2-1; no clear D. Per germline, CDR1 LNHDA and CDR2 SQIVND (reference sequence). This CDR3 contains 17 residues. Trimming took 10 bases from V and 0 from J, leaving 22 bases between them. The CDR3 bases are TGTGCCACCCTAGACACCTCCCCTTTTAGCTCCTACAATGAGCAGTTCTTC. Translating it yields CATLDTSPFSSYNEQFF.

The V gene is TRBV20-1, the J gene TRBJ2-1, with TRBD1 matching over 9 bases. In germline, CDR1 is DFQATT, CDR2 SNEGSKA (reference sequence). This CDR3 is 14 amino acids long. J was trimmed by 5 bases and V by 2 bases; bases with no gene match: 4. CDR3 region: CSARKQGADNEQFF. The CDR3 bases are TGCAGTGCTAGAAAACAGGGGGCAGACAATGAGCAGTTCTTC.

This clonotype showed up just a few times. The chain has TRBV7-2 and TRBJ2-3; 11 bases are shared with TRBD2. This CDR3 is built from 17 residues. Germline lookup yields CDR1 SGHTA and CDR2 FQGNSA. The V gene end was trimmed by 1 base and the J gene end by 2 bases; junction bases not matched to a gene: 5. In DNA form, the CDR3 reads TGTGCCAGCAGCTTAGGCACTAGCGGGGGATACACAGATACGCAGTATTTT. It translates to CASSLGTSGGYTDTQYF.

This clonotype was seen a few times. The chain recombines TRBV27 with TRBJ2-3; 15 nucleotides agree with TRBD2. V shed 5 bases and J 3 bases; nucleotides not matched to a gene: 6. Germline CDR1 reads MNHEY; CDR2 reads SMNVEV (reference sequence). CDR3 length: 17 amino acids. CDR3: CASSMAGTSGGTDTQYF. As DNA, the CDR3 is TGTGCCAGCAGTATGGCCGGGACTAGCGGGGGGACAGATACGCAGTATTTT.